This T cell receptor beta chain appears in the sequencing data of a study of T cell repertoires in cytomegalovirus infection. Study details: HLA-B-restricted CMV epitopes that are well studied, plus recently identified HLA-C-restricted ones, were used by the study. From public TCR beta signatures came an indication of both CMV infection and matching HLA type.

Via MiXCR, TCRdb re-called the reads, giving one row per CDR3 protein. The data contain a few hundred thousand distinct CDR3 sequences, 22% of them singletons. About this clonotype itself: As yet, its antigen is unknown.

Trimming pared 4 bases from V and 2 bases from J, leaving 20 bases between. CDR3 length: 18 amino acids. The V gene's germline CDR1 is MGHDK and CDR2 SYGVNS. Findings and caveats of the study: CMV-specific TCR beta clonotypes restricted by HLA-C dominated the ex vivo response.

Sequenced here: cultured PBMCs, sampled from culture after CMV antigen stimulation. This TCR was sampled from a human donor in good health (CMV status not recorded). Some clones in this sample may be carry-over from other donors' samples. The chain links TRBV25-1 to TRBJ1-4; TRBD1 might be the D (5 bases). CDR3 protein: CASSVLPRDACTNEKLFF. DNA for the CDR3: TGTGCCAGCAGTGTCCTACCCCGGGACGCATGCACTAATGAAAAACTGTTTTTT.